Presented here are 21 T cell receptor beta chains from one specimen sequenced in a study of blood T cell repertoires in COVID-19. TCRdb's table, derived via immunoSEQ multiplex PCR, lists solely in-frame clones and lacks some. The data hold 90,000 to 110,000 clones, with 84% observed a single time. Input material: peripheral blood. The receptors stem from a woman aged 80 or over with active or convalescent COVID-19.

This chain links TRBV9 with TRBJ2-5; TRBD2 matches 8 bases. CDR1 and CDR2 (germline): SGDLS, YYNGEE. The CDR3 length is 15 residues. Trimming at V came to 4 bases and at J to 5 bases, leaving 10 bases not matched to a gene. The chain's CDR3 is CASSTRTSPSETQYF. The CDR3 nucleotides are TGTGCCAGCAGCACTCGGACTAGCCCCAGTGAGACCCAGTACTTC. The variable domain in full, completed from reference TRBV9 and TRBJ2-5, reads DSGVTQTPKHLITATGQRVTLRCSPRSGDLSVYWYQQSLDQGLQFLIQYYNGEERAKGNILERFSAQQFPDLHSELNLSSLELGDSALYFCASSTRTSPSETQYFGPGTRLLVL.

The rearrangement joins TRBV27 to TRBJ1-1; 7 bases match TRBD1. Germline V gene data show CDR1 as MNHEY and CDR2 as SMNVEV (reference sequence). The CDR3 runs to 17 residues. V shed 2 bases, J shed 3 bases, and the junction held 12 bases outside the gene matches. CDR3 nucleotide sequence: TGTGCCAGCAGTTTAGCCCCGCTGCGAGGGGGCTACACTGAAGCTTTCTTT. Encoded protein: CASSLAPLRGGYTEAFF.

Concerning this clone: The junction does not match germline at one end; this may be a read error. The chain carries TRBV6-5 and TRBJ1-1; D is perhaps TRBD1 (5 bases). Germline CDR1 reads MNHEY; CDR2 reads SVGAGI. The CDR3 is 13 amino acids. The DNA of the CDR3 is TGTGTCAGCACCCGTACAGGGAACACTGAAGCTTTCTTT. This codes for CVSTRTGNTEAFF.

In its sample, this clone was seen a few times. This chain connects TRBV27 to TRBJ2-2; 7 nucleotides line up with TRBD2. V dropped 2 bases and J dropped 4; count of bases not matched to a gene: 7. From germline, CDR1 is MNHEY and CDR2 SMNVEV (reference sequence). This CDR3 spans 16 amino acids. This CDR3 is CASSLEGGPVTGELFF. The CDR3 nucleotides read TGTGCCAGCAGTTTAGAGGGAGGGCCTGTCACCGGGGAGCTGTTTTTT.

The J gene is TRBJ2-5, the V gene TRBV11-2, with D possibly being TRBD1 (5 bases). CDR1 SGHAT and CDR2 FQNNGV come from the germline V gene. The CDR3 is made up of 14 amino acids. V was shortened by 0 bases and J by 7 bases, with 12 bases between the two germline ends. CDR3 protein: CASSLDEGARTQYF. CDR3 coding DNA: TGTGCCAGCAGCTTAGATGAAGGGGCGAGGACCCAGTACTTC.

This chain links TRBV6-1 with TRBJ2-7; D remains unclear. This CDR3 spans 12 amino acids. V shed 2 bases and J shed 3 bases, with 5 bases lying between them. Germline V gene lookup returns CDR1 MNHNS and CDR2 SASEGT. The CDR3, as DNA: TGTGCCAGCAGTGAACACAGCTACGAGCAGTACTTC. It is translated as CASSEHSYEQYF.

The chain uses TRBV7-2 and TRBJ2-7, with D maybe TRBD2 (5 bases). CDR1 SGHTA and CDR2 FQGNSA come from the germline V gene. V lost 3 bases, J lost 1 base, and 13 bases lay in between. The length of the CDR3 is 15 residues. The CDR3 loop is CASSLSSTRSYEQYF. In nucleotides, the CDR3 is TGTGCCAGCAGCTTGTCTAGCACGCGATCCTACGAGCAGTACTTC.

CDR3 protein: CASSDGGREKGTQYF. Written as DNA, the CDR3 is TGTGCCAGCAGTGATGGGGGGAGGGAAAAAGGTACGCAGTATTTT. The rearrangement uses TRBV2 and TRBJ2-3; 7 bases are a match to TRBD2. V lost 3 bases and J lost 8; bases outside the gene matches: 11. Germline-derived CDR1 and CDR2 are SNHLY and FYNNEI. The length of the CDR3 is 15 residues.

This clone has a single count. The V call is TRBV25-1, the J call TRBJ2-7, with 13 bases aligning to TRBD2. V lost 5 bases to trimming and J lost 3 bases; unmatched junction nucleotides: 10. The CDR3 spans 17 residues. Germline V gene lookup returns CDR1 MGHDK and CDR2 SYGVNS. This chain's CDR3 is CASSSVTGLAGLYEQYF. The CDR3 DNA reads as TGTGCCAGCAGTTCCGTTACGGGACTAGCGGGACTCTACGAGCAGTACTTC.

The chain links TRBV11-2 to TRBJ1-1; 8 positions agree with TRBD1. The germline gives CDR1 SGHAT, CDR2 FQNNGV. Trimming cost V 1 base and J 4 bases; bases outside gene matches: 11. The CDR3 runs to 17 residues. The CDR3 DNA sequence: TGTGCCAGCAGCTTAGCCGGACAGGGCGGTTTTGGCACTGAAGCTTTCTTT. Its protein product is CASSLAGQGGFGTEAFF.

V gene TRBV11-1 combines with J gene TRBJ2-3; TRBD1 matches 9 bases. CDR1 SGHAT and CDR2 FQDESV come from the germline V gene (reference sequence). Trimming removed 4 bases from V and 2 bases from J; junction bases left unmatched: 4. The CDR3 consists of 15 residues. The CDR3 protein is CASSSGQGNTDTQYF. The CDR3 DNA follows: TGTGCCAGCAGCTCCGGACAGGGGAACACAGATACGCAGTATTTT.

This rearrangement joins TRBV7-9 to TRBJ2-7; weak D call: TRBD2 (6 bases). The CDR3 runs to 13 residues. The germline gives CDR1 SEHNR, CDR2 FQNEAQ (reference sequence). Deletions cut 6 bases from V and 3 bases from J, with 12 bases between. The CDR3: CASSLAGGYEQYF. CDR3 bases: TGTGCCAGCAGTCTAGCCGGGGGCTACGAGCAGTACTTC.

This CDR3 is CASSFQGTDTQYF. The CDR3 nucleotides read TGTGCCAGCAGTTTCCAGGGCACAGATACGCAGTATTTT. The chain is built from TRBV7-9 and TRBJ2-3; the D is unclear. The V gene's germline CDR1 is SEHNR and CDR2 FQNEAQ (reference sequence). The CDR3 covers 13 residues. Trimming took off 6 bases at V and 1 base at J, with 8 bases between the two ends.

CDR3 region: CASSLISAYNEQFF. The CDR3 DNA follows: TGCGCCAGCAGCTTGATTAGCGCCTACAATGAGCAGTTCTTC. This sequence joins TRBV5-1 and TRBJ2-1; possible D gene TRBD2, 5 bases. The CDR3 loop spans 14 amino acids. Looked up from germline, CDR1 is SGHRS and CDR2 is YFSETQ. The V gene lost 1 base and the J gene lost 2 bases, with 7 bases spanning the gap.

CDR3 sequence: CASSSRLAGLYF. CDR3 DNA: TGTGCCAGCAGCTCAAGACTAGCGGGATTGTATTTT. This chain links TRBV7-2 with TRBJ2-3; TRBD2 matches at 11 bases. The V gene end was trimmed by 4 bases and the J gene end by 14 bases; junction bases not matched to a gene: 5. The V gene's germline CDR1 is SGHTA and CDR2 FQGNSA. The CDR3 length is 12 residues.

The chain uses TRBV5-1 and TRBJ2-3; D call uncertain. The germline CDR1 and CDR2 sequences are SGHRS and YFSETQ. The CDR3 totals 15 residues. V dropped 0 bases and J dropped 2 bases, with 10 bases sitting between them. CDR3 amino acids: CASSLELRYTDTQYF. In nucleotides, the CDR3 is TGCGCCAGCAGCTTGGAACTCCGTTACACAGATACGCAGTATTTT.

The chain links TRBV7-3 to TRBJ2-7; TRBD2 agrees at 10 bases. V shed 2 bases and J 5 bases; nucleotides not matched to a gene: 12. Germline CDR1 SGHTA, CDR2 FQGTGA. CDR3 length equals 17 residues. This CDR3 is CASSLSRASGRWNEQYF. As DNA, the CDR3 is TGTGCCAGCAGCTTATCTAGGGCTAGCGGGAGATGGAACGAGCAGTACTTC.

The rearrangement joins TRBV27 to TRBJ2-5; tentative D call: TRBD2 (5 bases). This CDR3 spans 14 amino acids. Per germline, CDR1 MNHEY and CDR2 SMNVEV (reference sequence). Trimming stripped 5 bases from V and 3 bases from J, with 13 bases between. Written as DNA, the CDR3 is TGTGCCAGCAGTCCCCAATGGCGGGAAGAGACCCAGTACTTC. Protein sequence: CASSPQWREETQYF.

This chain links TRBV7-8 with TRBJ1-6; no firm D call. Trimming cost V 2 bases and J 7 bases, with 12 bases left between them. The CDR3 totals 15 residues. CDR1 and CDR2 (germline): SGHVS, FQNEAQ. CDR3 loop: CASSLFVGSNSPLHF. CDR3 nucleotide sequence: TGTGCCAGCAGCTTATTTGTGGGCTCGAATTCACCCCTCCACTTT.

V and J are TRBV28 and TRBJ1-4, with a weak D call TRBD1 (6 bases). Between the trimmed V and J ends, which lost 5 bases and 6 bases, there was a span of 19 bases. This CDR3 region has 16 residues. Germline values: CDR1 MDHEN, CDR2 SYDVKM. The CDR3 coding sequence is TGTGCCAGCAGTACCCATCGGAACAGGGTGGATGAAAAACTGTTTTTT. Amino acid sequence: CASSTHRNRVDEKLFF. Full variable domain (remainder filled in from reference TRBV28 and TRBJ1-4): DVKVTQSSRYLVKRTGEKVFLECVQDMDHENMFWYRQDPGLGLRLIYFSYDVKMKEKGDIPEGYSVSREKKERFSLILESASTNQTSMYLCASSTHRNRVDEKLFFGSGTQLSVL.

The chain couples TRBV24-1 to TRBJ2-1, with D possibly matching TRBD1 (6 bases). This CDR3 has 16 amino acids. The germline V gene encodes CDR1 KGHDR and CDR2 SFDVKD. The V end was cut by 1 base, the J end by 0 bases, with 9 bases between. CDR3 in DNA: TGTGCCACCAGTGATTTCCCACAGGGCTCCTACAATGAGCAGTTCTTC. Protein sequence: CATSDFPQGSYNEQFF.